This T cell receptor (beta chain) was captured by sequencing in a study of blood T cell repertoires in COVID-19. On the study more broadly: Both acute and convalescent COVID-19 samples were obtained from the United States, Italy and Spain. Sources were T cells, B-cell-depleted T cells, or PBMCs; the material itself was cDNA or gDNA.

Sequenced by immunoSEQ multiplex PCR; TCRdb stores in-frame clones only, minus some. The table includes roughly 38,000 clones, around 87% detected once. The CDR3 has 14 amino acids. Germline assignment: CDR1 GTSNPN and CDR2 SVGIG (reference sequence). The J segment lost 2 bases and the V segment lost 6 bases, leaving 8 bases of the junction unmatched. The sequencing sample was made of peripheral blood. The receptor was derived from a man aged 60-69 years with active or convalescent COVID-19. This chain uses TRBV30 with TRBJ2-7; 9 bases line up with TRBD2. The CDR3 nucleotides are TGTGCCTGTATAAGACTAGCGGACCCCTACGAGCAGTACTTC. It is translated as CACIRLADPYEQYF.